This TCR beta chain derives from a study of blood T cells in healthy people across ages. Overall study results and limits: Higher naive T cell percentage went strongly together with higher TCR beta diversity.

Turning to this clonotype: Its antigen remains unidentified.

Each sample gave at least 6.5 million isolated PBMCs. Combining a sample-barcoded 5' primer with a J-beta primer mix, a second PCR ran for about 6 to 11 cycles. Using its own MiXCR run on the 5' RACE reads, TCRdb lists one record per CDR3 protein. The table shows around 970,000 distinct CDR3 sequences, with roughly half occurring only once. The V gene's germline CDR1 is MDHEN and CDR2 SYDVKM. V was clipped by 7 bases and J by 7 bases, with 4 bases between them. The CDR3 consists of 10 residues. The clonotype originates from an older woman in good health. The source material was blood. J is TRBJ2-2 and V is TRBV28; no clear D gene. CDR3: CASKFGELFF. In DNA, the CDR3 is TGTGCCAGCAAGTTCGGGGAGCTGTTTTTT.